These T cell receptor beta chains were read from a single sample in a study of blood T cell repertoires in COVID-19. Assay: immunoSEQ multiplex PCR; the TCRdb copy retains only in-frame clones and omits some. The sample has 70,000 or so clones, approximately 80% seen once. Sequencing was carried out using peripheral blood. These receptors originate from an older man with active or convalescent COVID-19. The CDR3 runs from the conserved cysteine through the conserved F or W. The D gene is left open where the match is weak. Where a row states a size, it is once, few, many or the class of an expanded clone; other rows omit it.

TRBV10-3,TRBD2,15,NA,TRBJ2-1,CAISEKREGLNEQFF,TGTGCCATCAGTGAGAAGCGGGAGGGCCTCAATGAGCAGTTCTTC
TRBV3-1/TRBV3-2,NA,15,once,TRBJ1-3,CASSQGLLSGNTIYF,TGTGCCAGCAGCCAAGGGCTCCTCTCTGGAAACACCATATATTTT
TRBV9,NA,12,NA,TRBJ2-5,CASSAHEETQYF,TGTGCCAGCAGCGCCCATGAAGAGACCCAGTACTTC
TRBV7-9,NA,13,NA,TRBJ2-2,CASSASGFGELFF,TGTGCCAGCAGCGCTTCGGGGTTCGGGGAGCTGTTTTTT
TRBV6-6,NA,13,NA,TRBJ1-3,CASRVYSGNTIYF,TGTGCCAGCAGGGTCTACTCTGGAAACACCATATATTTT
TRBV18,TRBD1,13,once,TRBJ1-2,CASSDRVGYGYTF,TGTGCCAGCTCAGACAGGGTAGGCTACGGCTACACCTTC
TRBV11-2,TRBD1,17,few,TRBJ1-5,CASSLGRQGLGNQPQHF,TGTGCCAGCAGCTTAGGCAGACAGGGGTTGGGCAATCAGCCCCAGCATTTT
TRBV4-3,TRBD1,15,NA,TRBJ1-2,CASSQGQGVAYGYTF,TGCGCCAGCAGCCAAGGACAGGGGGTCGCTTATGGCTACACCTTC
TRBV6-6,NA,15,NA,TRBJ1-4,CASSYSSGEGEKLFF,TGTGCCAGCAGTTACTCGTCAGGGGAAGGTGAAAAACTGTTTTTT
TRBV25-1,NA,15,NA,TRBJ2-1,CASSAEGWSYNEQFF,TGTGCCAGCAGTGCTGAGGGTTGGTCCTACAATGAGCAGTTCTTC
TRBV11-3,NA,14,few,TRBJ1-1,CASSVSGPNTEAFF,TGTGCCAGCAGCGTAAGCGGACCGAACACTGAAGCTTTCTTT
TRBV13,NA,13,NA,TRBJ2-2,CASSPQGAGELFF,TGTGCCAGCAGCCCACAGGGCGCGGGGGAGCTGTTTTTT
TRBV3-1/TRBV3-2,NA,15,NA,TRBJ1-3,CASSKEGLSGNTIYF,TGTGCCAGCAGCAAGGAGGGTCTGTCTGGAAACACCATATATTTT
TRBV2,NA,13,NA,TRBJ1-5,CASSEVRGQPQHF,TGTGCCAGCAGTGAGGTACGGGGTCAGCCCCAGCATTTT
TRBV28,NA,14,NA,TRBJ1-5,CASSFQGRAQPQHF,TGTGCCAGCAGTTTTCAGGGGAGGGCTCAGCCCCAGCATTTT
TRBV13,NA,16,once,TRBJ2-1,CASSLRWGDSYNEQFF,TGTGCCAGCAGCCTAAGGTGGGGGGACTCCTACAATGAGCAGTTCTTC
TRBV6-5,TRBD1,14,NA,TRBJ1-5,CASRPDRGTQPQHF,TGTGCCAGCAGACCGGACAGGGGGACTCAGCCCCAGCATTTT
TRBV19,NA,14,NA,TRBJ2-3,CASSFGFQGDTQYF,TGTGCCAGTAGTTTCGGATTTCAGGGCGATACGCAGTATTTT
TRBV18,NA,13,few,TRBJ1-6,CASSQEGDSPLHF,TGTGCCAGCTCCCAAGAGGGGGATTCACCCCTCCACTTT
TRBV11-2,TRBD2,15,once,TRBJ2-7,CASSSGLAGSYEQYF,TGTGCCAGCAGCTCTGGACTAGCGGGCTCCTACGAGCAGTACTTC
TRBV6-5,NA,15,once,TRBJ2-7,CASHSRYRFDYEQYF,TGTGCCAGCCACAGTCGCTACAGGTTTGACTACGAGCAGTACTTC
TRBV12-3/TRBV12-4,TRBD1,11,NA,TRBJ1-2,CASSRDRALTF,TGTGCCAGCAGCCGGGACAGAGCCCTCACCTTC
TRBV6-6,TRBD2,15,NA,TRBJ2-1,CASSYQRGSYNEQFF,TGTGCCAGCAGTTACCAGCGGGGCTCCTACAATGAGCAGTTCTTC
TRBV7-2,NA,15,NA,TRBJ1-5,CASSLSRGGNQPQHF,TGTGCCAGCAGCTTATCTCGGGGTGGCAATCAGCCCCAGCATTTT
TRBV12-5,TRBD1,14,NA,TRBJ2-7,CASGLLTGVGEQYF,TGTGCTAGTGGTCTTCTAACAGGGGTTGGAGAGCAGTACTTC
TRBV5-4,NA,13,NA,TRBJ1-2,CASSLTQGYGYTF,TGTGCCAGCAGCTTGACACAGGGCTATGGCTACACCTTC
TRBV11-3,NA,14,NA,TRBJ1-3,CASSLKLSGNTIYF,TGTGCCAGCAGCTTAAAGCTCTCTGGAAACACCATATATTTT
TRBV7-6,NA,11,NA,TRBJ2-1,CASAARNEQFF,TGTGCCAGCGCGGCGAGGAATGAGCAGTTCTTC
TRBV6-1,NA,12,NA,TRBJ1-4,CASSDRVEKLFF,TGTGCCAGCAGTGACAGGGTGGAAAAACTGTTTTTT
TRBV28,TRBD2,20,NA,TRBJ2-7,CASSPRGLRSGRQGRYEQYF,TGTGCCAGCAGTCCCCGAGGACTCCGAAGCGGGAGGCAGGGTAGATACGAGCAGTACTTC
TRBV7-5,NA,15,NA,TRBJ2-7,CARSPRDRGHYEQYF,TGTGCCAGAAGCCCCCGGGACAGGGGACACTACGAGCAGTACTTC
TRBV18,TRBD1,15,NA,TRBJ1-1,CASSPTGERGTEAFF,TGTGCCAGCTCACCTACAGGGGAAAGGGGCACTGAAGCTTTCTTT
TRBV3-1/TRBV3-2,NA,13,NA,TRBJ1-2,CASSQIGEGGYTF,TGTGCCAGCAGCCAAATAGGGGAGGGTGGCTACACCTTC
TRBV12-3/TRBV12-4,NA,13,NA,TRBJ1-5,CASGAGPNQPQHF,TGTGCCAGCGGGGCAGGGCCGAATCAGCCCCAGCATTTT
TRBV28,NA,14,few,TRBJ1-4,CASREGATNEKLFF,TGTGCCAGCAGGGAGGGCGCAACTAATGAAAAACTGTTTTTT
TRBV18,TRBD1,16,NA,TRBJ2-1,CASSPRPGQGYNEQFF,TGTGCCAGCTCACCGCGACCGGGACAGGGTTACAATGAGCAGTTCTTC
TRBV7-9,NA,14,NA,TRBJ1-4,CASRVHRTNEKLFF,TGTGCCAGCAGGGTACATCGAACTAATGAAAAACTGTTTTTT
TRBV19,TRBD1,14,few,TRBJ1-2,CASSLDRSNYGYTF,TGTGCCAGTAGTTTGGACAGGAGCAACTATGGCTACACCTTC
TRBV7-2,TRBD1,14,NA,TRBJ1-1,CASSYLQGGTEAFF,TGTGCCAGCAGCTACCTACAGGGGGGGACTGAAGCTTTCTTT
TRBV18,TRBD1,13,NA,TRBJ2-3,CASSAQGADTQYF,TGTGCCAGCTCGGCACAGGGGGCGGATACGCAGTATTTT
TRBV18,NA,14,NA,TRBJ2-7,CASSPTGNSYEQYF,TGTGCCAGCTCACCAACCGGGAACTCCTACGAGCAGTACTTC
TRBV12-5,TRBD1,16,NA,TRBJ1-3,CASGLTDRGPGNTIYF,TGTGCTAGTGGTTTGACGGACAGGGGGCCGGGAAACACCATATATTTT
TRBV4-2,TRBD1,18,NA,TRBJ1-3,CASSQRFLQTGRGNTIYF,TGTGCCAGCAGCCAACGTTTCCTGCAGACAGGGAGGGGAAACACCATATATTTT
TRBV5-1,NA,14,NA,TRBJ1-4,CASSLRGFAEKLFF,TGCGCCAGCAGCTTGAGGGGGTTTGCTGAAAAACTGTTTTTT
TRBV5-1,TRBD2,19,NA,TRBJ2-2,CASSLAGPAGGPVTGELFF,TGCGCCAGCAGCTTGGCCGGCCCAGCGGGGGGGCCGGTCACCGGGGAGCTGTTTTTT
TRBV5-4,TRBD2,16,NA,TRBJ2-7,CASSAPPAGGPGEQYF,TGTGCCAGCAGCGCACCCCCAGCGGGAGGGCCGGGAGAGCAGTACTTC
TRBV3-1/TRBV3-2,TRBD1,15,NA,TRBJ1-2,CASSPTWDSLYGYTF,TGTGCCAGCAGCCCAACATGGGACAGTTTATATGGCTACACCTTC
TRBV5-1,TRBD1,15,NA,TRBJ2-7,CASSLSGDRVYEQYF,TGCGCCAGCAGCTTGTCCGGAGACAGGGTCTACGAGCAGTACTTC
TRBV30,TRBD1,15,few,TRBJ1-6,CAWSLGQGIDSPLHF,TGTGCCTGGAGTTTGGGACAGGGGATCGATTCACCCCTCCACTTT
TRBV11-3,NA,15,once,TRBJ2-1,CASSRRGSWYNEQFF,TGTGCCAGCAGCCGACGTGGGAGCTGGTACAATGAGCAGTTCTTC
TRBV10-3,TRBD1,16,NA,TRBJ1-1,CAISAWKGGAYTEAFF,TGTGCCATCAGTGCGTGGAAAGGGGGCGCGTACACTGAAGCTTTCTTT
TRBV3-1/TRBV3-2,NA,18,NA,TRBJ2-1,CASSQLLAQRGGYNEQFF,TGTGCCAGCAGCCAATTACTGGCTCAGCGAGGGGGCTACAATGAGCAGTTCTTC
TRBV6-5,NA,12,NA,TRBJ1-2,CASSLGGYGYTF,TGTGCCAGCAGCTTGGGGGGTTATGGCTACACCTTC
TRBV7-9,TRBD1,14,NA,TRBJ1-1,CASSPQGASTEAFF,TGTGCCAGCAGCCCACAGGGGGCGAGCACTGAAGCTTTCTTT